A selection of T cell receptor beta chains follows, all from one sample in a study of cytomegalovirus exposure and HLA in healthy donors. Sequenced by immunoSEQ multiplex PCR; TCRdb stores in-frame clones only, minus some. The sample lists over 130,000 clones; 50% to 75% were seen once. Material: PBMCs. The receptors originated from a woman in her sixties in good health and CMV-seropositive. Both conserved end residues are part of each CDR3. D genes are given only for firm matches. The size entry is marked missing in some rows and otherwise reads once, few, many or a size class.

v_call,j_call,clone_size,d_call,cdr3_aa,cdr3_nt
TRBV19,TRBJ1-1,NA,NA,CASSIPNRENTEAFF,TGTGCCAGTAGTATACCCAACAGGGAGAACACTGAAGCTTTCTTT
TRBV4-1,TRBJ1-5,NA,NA,CASSQDSGRNQPQHF,TGCGCCAGCAGCCAAGACAGTGGGCGCAATCAGCCCCAGCATTTT
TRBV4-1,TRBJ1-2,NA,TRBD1,CASSNNRGSYGYTF,TGCGCCAGCAGCAACAACAGGGGAAGCTATGGCTACACCTTC
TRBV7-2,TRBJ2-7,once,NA,CASSPSRGRGYEQYF,TGTGCCAGCAGCCCGAGTAGGGGCAGGGGATACGAGCAGTACTTC
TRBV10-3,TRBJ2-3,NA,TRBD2,CAISEGLAGDTQYF,TGTGCCATCAGTGAGGGACTAGCGGGAGATACGCAGTATTTT
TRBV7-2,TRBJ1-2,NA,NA,CASSPLGGDYGYTF,TGTGCCAGCAGCCCCCTCGGGGGGGATTATGGCTACACCTTC
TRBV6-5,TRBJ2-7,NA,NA,CASSRPASYEQYF,TGTGCCAGCAGCAGGCCAGCCTCCTACGAGCAGTACTTC
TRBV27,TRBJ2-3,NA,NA,CASVDGTDTDTQYF,TGTGCCAGCGTGGATGGGACTGACACAGATACGCAGTATTTT
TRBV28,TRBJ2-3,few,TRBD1,CASSWLGQGSDTQYF,TGTGCCAGCAGTTGGCTTGGACAGGGGTCAGATACGCAGTATTTT
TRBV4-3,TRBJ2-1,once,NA,CASSLQSLGGDDEQFF,TGCGCCAGCAGCCTCCAAAGCCTTGGAGGGGACGATGAGCAGTTCTTC
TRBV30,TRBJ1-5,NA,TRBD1,CAWSQGESINQPQHF,TGTGCCTGGAGTCAGGGGGAGAGTATTAATCAGCCCCAGCATTTT
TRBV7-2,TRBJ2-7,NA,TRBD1,CASSLAGTGAHEQYF,TGTGCCAGCAGCTTAGCCGGGACAGGGGCTCACGAGCAGTACTTC
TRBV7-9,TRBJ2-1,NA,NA,CASSRHRVSTDNEQFF,TGTGCCAGCAGCCGCCATAGAGTTTCTACGGACAATGAGCAGTTCTTC
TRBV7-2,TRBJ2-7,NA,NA,CASSLDRASYEQYF,TGTGCCAGCAGCTTAGACAGGGCGTCCTACGAGCAGTACTTC
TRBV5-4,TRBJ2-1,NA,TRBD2,CASSLGTSGGYNEQFF,TGTGCCAGCAGCTTGGGGACTAGCGGGGGATACAATGAGCAGTTCTTC
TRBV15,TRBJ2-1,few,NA,CATSRDATRGYNEQFF,TGTGCCACCAGCAGAGACGCCACGCGGGGCTACAATGAGCAGTTCTTC
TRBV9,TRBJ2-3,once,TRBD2,CASSVLSGRALDTQYF,TGTGCCAGCAGCGTTCTTAGCGGGAGGGCCTTGGATACGCAGTATTTT
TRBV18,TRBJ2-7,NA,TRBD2,CASSQPGLAKPEQYF,TGTGCCAGCTCACAACCGGGACTAGCGAAACCCGAGCAGTACTTC
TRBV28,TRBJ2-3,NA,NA,CASSLIWPSRKKTDTQYF,TGTGCCAGCAGTTTAATTTGGCCTAGTCGAAAAAAGACAGATACACAGTATTTT
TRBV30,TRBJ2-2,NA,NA,CAWTLVNTGELFF,TGTGCCTGGACGCTAGTTAACACCGGGGAGCTGTTTTTT
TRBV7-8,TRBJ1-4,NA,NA,CASSNGHRREKLFF,TGTGCCAGCAGCAATGGACACCGACGCGAAAAACTGTTTTTT
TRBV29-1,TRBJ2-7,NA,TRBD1,CSARTGTDYEQYF,TGCAGCGCCCGGACAGGGACCGACTACGAGCAGTACTTC
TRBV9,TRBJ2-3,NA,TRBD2,CASSVGNSGGTDTQYF,TGTGCCAGCAGCGTGGGCAACTCGGGAGGAACAGATACGCAGTATTTT
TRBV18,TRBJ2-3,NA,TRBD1,CASSAGTGYSTDTQYF,TGTGCCAGCTCAGCTGGGACAGGGTATAGCACAGATACGCAGTATTTT
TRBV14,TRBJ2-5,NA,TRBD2,CASSRGGIQETQYF,TGTGCCAGCAGCCGGGGGGGAATCCAAGAGACCCAGTACTTC
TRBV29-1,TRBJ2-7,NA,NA,CSVESGDSSYEQYF,TGCAGCGTTGAATCGGGTGACAGTTCCTACGAGCAGTACTTC
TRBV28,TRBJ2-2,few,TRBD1,CASFQTGANTGELFF,TGTGCCAGCTTCCAGACAGGGGCCAACACCGGGGAGCTGTTTTTT
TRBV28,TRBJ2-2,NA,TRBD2,CASRAGGPTGELFF,TGTGCCAGCAGAGCGGGAGGGCCTACCGGGGAGCTGTTTTTT
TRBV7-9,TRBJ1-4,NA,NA,CASSAGGWEKLFF,TGTGCCAGCAGCGCCGGGGGGTGGGAAAAACTGTTTTTT
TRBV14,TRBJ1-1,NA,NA,CASSQTQGTEAFF,TGTGCCAGCAGCCAAACGCAGGGTACTGAAGCTTTCTTT
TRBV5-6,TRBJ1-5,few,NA,CASSGGHYSNQPQHF,TGTGCCAGCAGCGGGGGACATTATAGCAATCAGCCCCAGCATTTT
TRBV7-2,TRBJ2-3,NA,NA,CASRPPASSDTQYF,TGTGCCAGCAGGCCCCCCGCTAGTTCAGATACGCAGTATTTT
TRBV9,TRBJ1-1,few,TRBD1,CASSSGGNTEAFF,TGTGCCAGTTCTTCAGGGGGGAACACTGAAGCTTTCTTT
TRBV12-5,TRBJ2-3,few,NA,CASGLTPDGSDPYTDTQYF,TGTGCTAGTGGTCTGACCCCTGATGGTAGCGACCCGTACACAGATACGCAGTATTTT
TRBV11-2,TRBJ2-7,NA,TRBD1,CASSFGQGSYEQYF,TGTGCCAGCAGCTTCGGACAGGGATCCTACGAGCAGTACTTC
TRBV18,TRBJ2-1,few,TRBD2,CASSPPGSGRMINEQFF,TGTGCCAGCTCACCACCGGGCAGCGGGAGGATGATAAATGAGCAGTTCTTC
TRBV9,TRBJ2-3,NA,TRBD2,CASSERAGVTDTQYF,TGTGCCAGCAGCGAGCGGGCGGGGGTCACAGATACGCAGTATTTT
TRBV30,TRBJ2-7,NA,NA,CAWSVLGGLSYEQYF,TGTGCCTGGAGTGTACTTGGTGGTCTTAGCTACGAGCAGTACTTC
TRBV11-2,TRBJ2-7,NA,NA,CASSLYSHLSEQYF,TGTGCCAGCAGCTTATACTCCCACCTCTCCGAGCAGTACTTC
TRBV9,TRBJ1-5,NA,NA,CASSAGGGSNQPQHF,TGTGCCAGCAGCGCCGGGGGTGGGAGCAATCAGCCCCAGCATTTT
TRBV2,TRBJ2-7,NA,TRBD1,CASSATTGGSSYEQYF,TGTGCCAGCAGTGCGACGACAGGGGGCAGCTCCTACGAGCAGTACTTC
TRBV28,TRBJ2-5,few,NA,CASSLGGARGETQYF,TGTGCCAGCAGTTTGGGTGGGGCTAGGGGGGAGACCCAGTACTTC
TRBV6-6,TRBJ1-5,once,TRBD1,CASSSGTGARGQPQHF,TGTGCCAGCAGCTCCGGGACAGGGGCTAGGGGTCAGCCCCAGCATTTT